This passage covers 31 T cell receptor beta chains from one sample sequenced in a study of CD8 T cells in ankylosing spondylitis (dated by TCRdb to 2016 to 2017). The method was 5' RACE. The run used an Illumina HiSeq 2500. TCRdb reprocessing: public reads trimmed at Q25 with fastp, clones called with MiXCR, in-frame beta chains kept. Rows merge per CDR3 protein into single entries with the most common DNA and genes. For this sample there are about 140,000 distinct CDR3 sequences; roughly 8.3% appear just once. Together, the top ten hold about 7.1% of the sample. Sequencing used synovial fluid, either unsorted or a sorted T cell fraction (not recorded which). The receptors stem from a male donor with ankylosing spondylitis.

This clonotype was picked up a small number of times. The J gene is TRBJ2-5, the V gene TRBV7-6, with 8 nucleotides matching TRBD2. Germline V CDR1 and CDR2: SGHVS, FNYEAQ. The V segment lost 3 bases and the J segment 2 bases; nucleotides outside the gene matches: 5. The CDR3 spans 15 residues. In DNA form, the CDR3 reads TGTGCCAGCAGCTTTTCACCGGGGGGGCAAGAGACCCAGTACTTC. Its translation is CASSFSPGGQETQYF.

This clonotype was detected a few times. The chain employs TRBV6-5 and TRBJ2-5, with D possibly being TRBD1 or TRBD2 (5 bases each). Germline CDR1 MNHEY, CDR2 SVGAGI. V lost 2 bases and J 3 bases, leaving 10 bases between the germline ends. The CDR3 contains 14 residues. CDR3: CASSYAGAKETQYF. The CDR3 coding sequence is TGTGCCAGCAGTTACGCCGGGGCTAAAGAGACCCAGTACTTC.

This clonotype came up many times. V gene TRBV3-1 combines with J gene TRBJ1-1, with D uncertain. Germline values: CDR1 LGHDT, CDR2 YNNKEL (reference sequence). Trimming removed 6 bases at V and 4 bases at J, with 12 bases between. The CDR3 extends over 13 amino acids. CDR3 in amino acids: CASRDWSGTEAFF. The CDR3 DNA follows: TGTGCCAGCAGAGATTGGTCCGGCACTGAAGCTTTCTTT.

By share of the sample, this clonotype is medium-sized (0.01 to 0.1%). The chain is built from TRBV20-1 and TRBJ2-5, with 7 bases matching TRBD1. Germline CDR1 reads DFQATT; CDR2 reads SNEGSKA (reference sequence). With 3 bases clipped from V and 8 bases from J, the junction kept 9 bases outside the gene matches. The CDR3 consists of 13 residues. CDR3 in amino acids: CSASPSRQGTQYF. Written as DNA, the CDR3 is TGCAGTGCTAGTCCCTCTCGACAGGGTACCCAGTACTTC.

This clonotype was found many times. The rearrangement joins TRBV6-1 to TRBJ2-2; D call uncertain. The CDR3 extends over 13 amino acids. The germline gives CDR1 MNHNS, CDR2 SASEGT. Deletions cut 6 bases from V and 5 bases from J, with 10 bases between. CDR3 nucleotide sequence: TGTGCCAGCAGGGGGTTAGTAACCGGGGAGCTGTTTTTT. It specifies CASRGLVTGELFF.

This clonotype was observed many times. This rearrangement joins TRBV12-3 or TRBV12-4 to TRBJ2-3; D is possibly TRBD1 (6 bases). The CDR3 spans 13 residues. Trimming left V 5 bases short and J 6 bases short, with 12 bases between. CDR3 DNA: TGTGCCAGCAGTCTCATTCAGGGGGATACGCAGTATTTT. It yields the protein CASSLIQGDTQYF.

The V gene is TRBV28, the J gene TRBJ2-5; D gene uncertain. Germline lookup yields CDR1 MDHEN and CDR2 SYDVKM. The CDR3 has 16 amino acids. V was shortened by 6 bases and J by 1 base, with 18 bases between the two germline ends. This chain's CDR3 is CASRPTMGWVQETQYF. The CDR3 nucleotides read TGTGCCAGCAGACCAACAATGGGGTGGGTCCAAGAGACCCAGTACTTC.

The sample holds many counts of this clonotype. The chain carries TRBV20-1 and TRBJ2-3; 12 bases are shared with TRBD1. CDR3 length equals 15 residues. J gave up 1 base and V 4 bases, and 3 bases lay outside the gene matches. Germline V gives CDR1 DFQATT, CDR2 SNEGSKA (reference sequence). CDR3 in amino acids: CSATGTGGRTDTQYF. CDR3 bases: TGCAGTGCTACCGGGACAGGGGGCCGCACAGATACGCAGTATTTT.

The gene calls are TRBV7-9 and TRBJ1-4, with no clear D. With 2 bases removed from V and 3 bases from J, the gap between germline ends came to 7 bases. This CDR3 is 14 amino acids long. Germline CDR1 reads SEHNR; CDR2 reads FQNEAQ (reference sequence). CDR3 bases: TGTGCCAGCAGCTTATGGGCCTCTAATGAAAAACTGTTTTTT. The encoded protein is CASSLWASNEKLFF.

This clonotype was counted many times. V gene TRBV7-2 combines with J gene TRBJ2-6, with TRBD1 as a possible D gene (6 bases). The CDR3 length is 17 residues. Trimming pared 5 bases from V and 4 bases from J, leaving 18 bases between. The germline V gene encodes CDR1 SGHTA and CDR2 FQGNSA. This CDR3 reads CASSPQPGQLGANVLTF. The CDR3, as DNA: TGTGCCAGCAGCCCCCAGCCTGGACAGTTGGGGGCCAACGTCCTGACTTTC.

This clonotype occurred many times. The chain carries TRBV2 and TRBJ1-4; D gene ambiguous. Deletions cut 6 bases from V and 0 bases from J, with 8 bases between. The length of the CDR3 is 14 residues. Looked up from germline, CDR1 is SNHLY and CDR2 is FYNNEI. The CDR3 DNA follows: TGTGCCAGCAGGGCCCACTCAACTAATGAAAAACTGTTTTTT. Its protein product is CASRAHSTNEKLFF.

The rearrangement joins TRBV20-1 to TRBJ1-6, with TRBD1 matching over 9 bases. V dropped 1 base and J dropped 9; count of bases not matched to a gene: 7. This CDR3 has 15 residues. Germline CDR1 and CDR2: DFQATT and SNEGSKA (reference sequence). In nucleotides, the CDR3 is TGCAGTGCTAGAGTTGAGACAGGGGGATTTTCACCCCTCCACTTT. Its protein is CSARVETGGFSPLHF.

This clonotype was picked up many times. The V call is TRBV25-1, the J call TRBJ1-2; a weak D match, TRBD1 (6 bases). V lost 2 bases and J lost 4, with 14 bases in between. CDR3 size: 15 residues. CDR1 and CDR2 from the germline V gene are MGHDK and SYGVNS. This chain's CDR3 is CASSEHKGVFYGYTF. The CDR3 DNA reads as TGTGCCAGCAGTGAACACAAGGGGGTATTCTATGGCTACACCTTC.

This clonotype was observed a few times. The chain combines TRBV12-3 or TRBV12-4 with TRBJ1-2, with TRBD1 as a possible D gene (6 bases). Trimming shortened V by 5 bases and J by 6 bases, and 13 bases separated the two germline ends. CDR3 size: 13 residues. CDR3 coding DNA: TGTGCCAGCAGTCGTACAGGGATTAATGGCTACACCTTC. Residues: CASSRTGINGYTF.

Many counts were recorded for this clonotype. The gene calls are TRBV5-4 and TRBJ2-3, with D possibly called TRBD1 or TRBD2 (5 bases each). The V gene lost 3 bases and the J gene lost 1 base, with 12 bases spanning the gap. Germline loops: CDR1 SGHNT, CDR2 YYREEE (reference sequence). This CDR3 region has 15 residues. The CDR3 sequence is CASSSFRDGTDTQYF. The CDR3 DNA follows: TGTGCCAGCAGCTCATTCCGGGACGGCACAGATACGCAGTATTTT.

This clonotype has just a few counts. The chain couples TRBV20-1 to TRBJ2-3; D tentatively reads TRBD1 or TRBD2 (5 bases each). In germline, CDR1 is DFQATT, CDR2 SNEGSKA (reference sequence). The CDR3 is made up of 13 amino acids. Deletions cut 6 bases from V and 2 bases from J, with 12 bases between. The CDR3 here is CSATSGATDTQYF. The CDR3 DNA sequence: TGCAGTGCCACGTCCGGGGCCACAGATACGCAGTATTTT.

This clonotype was recorded many times. This sequence joins TRBV12-3 or TRBV12-4 and TRBJ1-1; D may be TRBD1 (5 bases). CDR3 length: 14 amino acids. V was clipped by 8 bases and J by 4 bases, with 17 bases between them. CDR3 DNA sequence: TGTGCCAGCGGTTGGGCGGGGCTGGGCACTGAAGCTTTCTTT. It yields the protein CASGWAGLGTEAFF.

The table lists this clonotype with many counts. The chain links TRBV15 to TRBJ2-2; no clear D. The CDR3 extends over 14 amino acids. V was trimmed by 0 bases and J by 7 bases, leaving 9 bases between them. Germline V lookup: CDR1 LNHNV, CDR2 YYDKDF (reference sequence). CDR3 nucleotides: TGTGCCACCAGCAGAGACCGTAGGAGCGGGGAGCTGTTTTTT. Translated: CATSRDRRSGELFF.

This clonotype was counted many times. V usage is TRBV4-2 and J usage is TRBJ1-6; weak D call: TRBD1 (6 bases). CDR1 and CDR2 from the germline V gene are LGHNA and YNFKEQ. The V end lost 4 bases, the J end lost 8 bases, and 12 bases lay between the germline ends. The CDR3 contains 14 residues. The CDR3, as DNA: TGTGCCAGCAGCCTATGGGGGGCTGATTCACCCCTCCACTTT. It codes for CASSLWGADSPLHF.

The V gene is TRBV4-2, the J gene TRBJ2-5; 7 nucleotides line up with TRBD2. The germline V gene encodes CDR1 LGHNA and CDR2 YNFKEQ. The CDR3 has 17 amino acids. Trimming removed 0 bases from V and 9 bases from J; junction bases left unmatched: 16. This CDR3 is CASSQDISGGAGAPQYF. CDR3 sequence (DNA): TGTGCCAGCAGCCAAGATATTTCGGGCGGCGCGGGAGCGCCCCAGTACTTC.

The rearrangement uses TRBV10-3 and TRBJ2-3; the D is unclear. The CDR3 has 12 amino acids. With 7 bases removed from V and 1 base from J, the gap between germline ends came to 6 bases. Looked up from germline, CDR1 is ENHRY and CDR2 is SYGVKD. DNA for the CDR3: TGTGCCATCAACCAGGGCACAGATACGCAGTATTTT. Its translation: CAINQGTDTQYF.

This clonotype was observed many times. V usage is TRBV6-5 and J usage is TRBJ2-1; 11 bases are shared with TRBD2. This CDR3 is built from 17 residues. Germline V gene sequence: CDR1 MNHEY, CDR2 SVGAGI. With V trimmed by 2 bases and J by 2 bases, 5 bases remained unmatched. CDR3 residues: CASSYQGTSGPYNEQFF. DNA for the CDR3: TGTGCCAGCAGTTACCAAGGGACTAGCGGTCCCTACAATGAGCAGTTCTTC.

This clonotype appeared many times. The chain has TRBV5-1 and TRBJ1-2; D may be TRBD1 (6 bases). Between the trimmed V and J ends, which lost 3 bases and 1 base, there was a span of 13 bases. This CDR3 is built from 15 residues. Per the germline V gene, CDR1 is SGHRS and CDR2 is YFSETQ. The CDR3 DNA is TGCGCCAGCAGCTCCGCCGGGACACTTAACTATGGCTACACCTTC. Translation gives CASSSAGTLNYGYTF.

This clonotype was seen many times. The V gene is TRBV7-2, the J gene TRBJ2-7; 11 bases match TRBD2. V lost 5 bases and J lost 0; bases outside the gene matches: 9. This CDR3 has 17 residues. CDR1 is SGHTA, CDR2 FQGNSA, per germline. The CDR3: CASSRPASGGSSYEQYF. DNA of the CDR3: TGTGCCAGCAGCCGTCCGGCTAGCGGGGGGAGCTCCTACGAGCAGTACTTC.

This clonotype appeared many times. V usage is TRBV7-9 and J usage is TRBJ2-5; 7 bases match TRBD2. Germline V gene sequence: CDR1 SEHNR, CDR2 FQNEAQ (reference sequence). CDR3 length equals 17 residues. V shed 1 base, J shed 5 bases, and the junction held 13 bases outside the gene matches. The CDR3 loop reads CASSLGFQAGLQETQYF. DNA for the CDR3: TGTGCCAGCAGCTTAGGATTCCAAGCGGGATTGCAGGAGACCCAGTACTTC.

This rearrangement joins TRBV20-1 to TRBJ1-5; 7 bases are shared with TRBD1. In germline, CDR1 is DFQATT, CDR2 SNEGSKA (reference sequence). This CDR3 has 13 residues. V lost 6 bases, J lost 6 bases, and 8 bases stayed unmatched. CDR3 amino acids: CSAFRGPGQPQHF. The CDR3 nucleotides read TGCAGTGCCTTTAGGGGGCCCGGTCAGCCCCAGCATTTT.

This clonotype was recorded at least ten times. The CDR3 loop is CSARTGAQPQHF. In nucleotides, the CDR3 is TGCAGTGCTAGGACGGGGGCACAGCCCCAGCATTTT. The chain couples TRBV20-1 to TRBJ1-5; tentatively, D is TRBD1 (6 bases). Germline CDR1 DFQATT, CDR2 SNEGSKA (reference sequence). Trimming removed 3 bases from V and 7 bases from J, with 10 bases in between. This CDR3 contains 12 residues.

This clonotype was seen ten or more times. This chain uses TRBV20-1 with TRBJ1-1; the D is unclear. V was clipped by 0 bases and J by 8 bases, with 10 bases between them. Germline CDR1 and CDR2: DFQATT and SNEGSKA (reference sequence). CDR3 length: 12 amino acids. CDR3 coding DNA: TGCAGTGCTAGAGATGACTGGAGGGAAGCTTTCTTT. Its protein is CSARDDWREAFF.

This clonotype showed up many times. The gene calls are TRBV10-3 and TRBJ1-5, with D hard to call. The V gene's germline CDR1 is ENHRY and CDR2 SYGVKD. This CDR3 region has 12 residues. Trimming stripped 6 bases from V and 4 bases from J, with 7 bases between. The CDR3 region is CAIRNENQPQHF. The CDR3 DNA reads TGTGCCATCAGAAATGAAAATCAGCCCCAGCATTTT.

This clonotype was seen at least ten times. The V and J genes are TRBV18 and TRBJ1-2; 7 nucleotides agree with TRBD1. This CDR3 comprises 12 residues. The J segment lost 5 bases and the V segment lost 6 bases, leaving 3 bases of the junction unmatched. Germline V gene data show CDR1 as KGHSH and CDR2 as LQKENI. The DNA of the CDR3 is TGTGCCAGCTCCGGGACAGAGTATGGCTACACCTTC. This gives the protein CASSGTEYGYTF. Drawing the rest from reference TRBV18 and TRBJ1-2, the complete variable domain is NAGVMQNPRHLVRRRGQEARLRCSPMKGHSHVYWYRQLPEEGLKFMVYLQKENIIDESGMPKERFSAEFPKEGPSILRIQQVVRGDSAAYFCASSGTEYGYTFGSGTRLTVV.

V and J are TRBV28 and TRBJ2-1, with 9 bases lining up with TRBD1. There are 16 residues in the CDR3. Germline CDR1 and CDR2: MDHEN and SYDVKM. J lost 3 bases, V lost 2 bases, and 5 bases had no gene match. The CDR3 DNA is TGTGCCAGCAGTTTAGGGCCGGGACAGGGCTACAATGAGCAGTTCTTC. It codes for CASSLGPGQGYNEQFF.